The 31 T cell receptor beta chains below all came from one sample that was sequenced in a study of shared clonotypes between healthy human individuals. The data were produced by immunoSEQ multiplex PCR, yet TCRdb's version contains in-frame clones alone and is incomplete. The sample lists approximately 940,000 clones, roughly 72% seen once, with nearly 1.5% in the top ten. The source material was memory CD4+ T cells sorted from blood. Indicated subset: CD45RA-negative fraction. All receptors come from a man younger than 35 in good health.

The chain employs TRBV18 and TRBJ2-5; 10 positions agree with TRBD2. The CDR3 is 17 residues long. Germline V gives CDR1 KGHSH, CDR2 LQKENI. V trimming: 3 bases; J trimming: 5 bases; junction bases outside the gene matches: 12. The CDR3 sequence: CASSPLAGGVKGETQYF. The CDR3, as DNA: TGTGCCAGCTCACCGTTAGCGGGAGGCGTCAAGGGGGAGACCCAGTACTTC.

The chain links TRBV30 to TRBJ1-2; D is ambiguous. CDR1 GTSNPN and CDR2 SVGIG come from the germline V gene (reference sequence). This CDR3 comprises 13 residues. Trimming shortened V by 2 bases and J by 2 bases, and 9 bases separated the two germline ends. CDR3 sequence: CAWSKVRNYGYTF. As DNA, the CDR3 is TGTGCCTGGAGTAAGGTTCGCAACTATGGCTACACCTTC.

V usage is TRBV5-6 and J usage is TRBJ2-1; possibly TRBD2 for D (6 bases). This CDR3 is 15 amino acids long. Germline-derived CDR1 and CDR2 are SGHDT and YYEEEE. The germline V and J ends were trimmed by 1 base and 4 bases, with 12 bases remaining between them. The CDR3 DNA follows: TGTGCCAGCAGCTTGAACGGGGGTTCATACAATGAGCAGTTCTTC. As protein: CASSLNGGSYNEQFF.

This chain links TRBV5-5 with TRBJ2-3; 8 bases map to TRBD2. Germline V gene data show CDR1 as SGHKS and CDR2 as YYEKEE (reference sequence). The CDR3 consists of 16 residues. The V gene end was trimmed by 4 bases and the J gene end by 2 bases; junction bases not matched to a gene: 9. CDR3 protein: CASSPSSGGPTDTQYF. The CDR3 DNA reads TGTGCCAGCAGCCCTTCCAGCGGGGGACCCACAGATACGCAGTATTTT.

This clone was counted a few times. The rearrangement joins TRBV5-1 to TRBJ1-5, with 8 bases that match TRBD1. The trim removed 5 bases at V and 3 bases at J, leaving 7 bases unmatched. From germline, CDR1 is SGHRS and CDR2 YFSETQ. The CDR3 consists of 15 residues. Here the CDR3 reads CASRAGTGDNQPQHF. The CDR3 DNA reads TGCGCCAGCAGGGCCGGGACAGGCGACAATCAGCCCCAGCATTTT.

The rearrangement links TRBV5-6 to TRBJ1-2, with TRBD1 matching 8 bases. Germline V CDR1 and CDR2: SGHDT, YYEEEE. V was pared by 5 bases and J by 3 bases, with 6 bases of the junction left unmatched. This CDR3 contains 14 residues. The CDR3 is CASRPGQDYYGYTF. The CDR3 DNA is TGTGCCAGCAGACCGGGACAGGACTACTATGGCTACACCTTC.

V is TRBV11-2 and J is TRBJ2-7; 9 nucleotides match TRBD1. CDR1 is SGHAT, CDR2 FQNNGV, per germline. CDR3 size: 16 residues. Trimming removed 1 base from V and 5 bases from J; junction bases left unmatched: 9. As DNA, the CDR3 is TGTGCCAGCAGCTTAGGCCCCGGACAGGGGCGGAACGAGCAGTACTTC. Translation: CASSLGPGQGRNEQYF.

The genes are TRBV6-1 and TRBJ1-3, with D perhaps matching TRBD1 (6 bases). CDR1 MNHNS and CDR2 SASEGT come from the germline V gene. V was trimmed by 10 bases and J by 1 base, leaving 11 bases between them. The CDR3 contains 13 residues. The CDR3, as DNA: TGTGCCATATCTACAGGGTCTGGAAACACCATATATTTT. Its protein product is CAISTGSGNTIYF.

This clone showed up just once. V and J are TRBV6-5 and TRBJ2-2; D call uncertain. Per germline, CDR1 MNHEY and CDR2 SVGAGI. The ends were cut back, 0 bases at V and 4 bases at J, with 12 bases in the middle. The CDR3 is 16 amino acids. The chain's CDR3 is CASSYSMAASTGELFF. CDR3 in DNA: TGTGCCAGCAGTTACTCGATGGCCGCTTCCACCGGGGAGCTGTTTTTT.

V is TRBV2 and J is TRBJ1-2, with D unclear. Germline V gene sequence: CDR1 SNHLY, CDR2 FYNNEI. The CDR3 is made up of 13 amino acids. Trimming took off 6 bases at V and 4 bases at J, with 12 bases between the two ends. The CDR3 loop is CASRADGSYGYTF. The CDR3 nucleotides read TGTGCCAGCAGGGCGGACGGTTCCTATGGCTACACCTTC.

This clone has only one observation. This chain joins TRBV6-6 and TRBJ1-2, with D perhaps matching TRBD1 (5 bases). The germline V gene has CDR1 MNHNY and CDR2 SVGAGI (reference sequence). The CDR3 totals 14 residues. Trimming removed 2 bases at V and 6 bases at J, with 13 bases between. This chain's CDR3 is CASSYGDRTDGYTF. In DNA form, the CDR3 reads TGTGCCAGCAGTTACGGGGACCGCACAGATGGCTACACCTTC.

The chain is built from TRBV9 and TRBJ2-3; the D call may be TRBD1 or TRBD2 (5 bases each). CDR3 length: 16 amino acids. With 3 bases removed from V and 1 base from J, the gap between germline ends came to 15 bases. CDR1 and CDR2 (germline): SGDLS, YYNGEE. The CDR3 loop reads CASSAPLGRGTDTQYF. CDR3 sequence (DNA): TGTGCCAGCAGCGCTCCCTTGGGGCGGGGCACAGATACGCAGTATTTT.

CDR3 bases: TGTGCCAGCAGCTACAACAGGGGACCTTATCAGCCCCAGCATTTT. It specifies CASSYNRGPYQPQHF. The chain uses TRBV5-6 and TRBJ1-5, with 7 nucleotides matching TRBD1. Looked up from germline, CDR1 is SGHDT and CDR2 is YYEEEE. The V gene end was trimmed by 3 bases and the J gene end by 5 bases; junction bases not matched to a gene: 8. The CDR3 covers 15 residues. The entire variable domain, with the rest obtained from reference TRBV5-6 and TRBJ1-5, is as follows: DAGVTQSPTHLIKTRGQQVTLRCSPKSGHDTVSWYQQALGQGPQFIFQYYEEEERQRGNFPDRFSGHQFPNYSSELNVNALLLGDSALYLCASSYNRGPYQPQHFGDGTRLSIL.

The gene calls are TRBV7-2 and TRBJ2-7, with D possibly matching TRBD2 (5 bases). In germline, CDR1 is SGHTA, CDR2 FQGNSA. The ends were cut back, 5 bases at V and 3 bases at J, with 17 bases in the middle. This CDR3 spans 15 amino acids. CDR3 loop: CASSPAGSFFYEQYF. The DNA for the CDR3 is TGTGCCAGCAGCCCCGCGGGCAGTTTTTTCTACGAGCAGTACTTC.

In this sample, this clone turned up many times. The rearrangement joins TRBV30 to TRBJ1-4, with D uncertain. With 1 base removed from V and 7 bases from J, the gap between germline ends came to 7 bases. Germline V gene sequence: CDR1 GTSNPN, CDR2 SVGIG (reference sequence). CDR3 length: 12 residues. CDR3 sequence: CAWSGRSEKLFF. In DNA, the CDR3 is TGTGCCTGGAGTGGGCGCAGTGAAAAACTGTTTTTT. The whole variable domain, remainder taken from reference TRBV30 and TRBJ1-4, is SQTIHQWPATLVQPVGSPLSLECTVEGTSNPNLYWYRQAAGRGLQLLFYSVGIGQISSEVPQNLSASRPQDRQFILSSKKLLLSDSGFYLCAWSGRSEKLFFGSGTQLSVL.

The V gene is TRBV20-1, the J gene TRBJ2-4; no firm D call. The CDR3 is made up of 11 amino acids. Per the germline V gene, CDR1 is DFQATT and CDR2 is SNEGSKA (reference sequence). V was trimmed by 3 bases and J by 7 bases, leaving 7 bases between them. The CDR3 reads CSASIPNIQYF. In nucleotides, the CDR3 is TGCAGTGCTAGTATCCCCAACATTCAGTACTTC.

This sequence joins TRBV29-1 and TRBJ2-7; 8 bases are shared with TRBD1. Losses at the gene ends were 7 bases for V and 3 bases for J; bases not matched to a gene: 5. The CDR3 is 12 amino acids. Germline CDR1 and CDR2: SQVTM and ANQGSEA. CDR3 DNA sequence: TGCAGCGGGGGACAGGCAAGCTACGAGCAGTACTTC. Residues: CSGGQASYEQYF.

The V and J genes are TRBV7-8 and TRBJ2-5, with 10 bases that match TRBD1. The germline gives CDR1 SGHVS, CDR2 FQNEAQ. Trimming at V came to 5 bases and at J to 5 bases, leaving 5 bases not matched to a gene. The CDR3 covers 14 residues. CDR3 DNA sequence: TGTGCCAGCAGCCTAGGGACAGGGGCTGAGACCCAGTACTTC. The encoded protein is CASSLGTGAETQYF.

This chain joins TRBV19 and TRBJ1-2; D gene ambiguous. Trimming left V 2 bases short and J 8 bases short, with 6 bases between. The length of the CDR3 is 11 residues. The germline V gene encodes CDR1 LNHDA and CDR2 SQIVND (reference sequence). CDR3 sequence (DNA): TGTGCCAGTAGTATAACGGGAGGCTACACCTTC. Amino acid sequence: CASSITGGYTF. Based on the CDR3 plus reference TRBV19 and TRBJ1-2, the full variable domain is DGGITQSPKYLFRKEGQNVTLSCEQNLNHDAMYWYRQDPGQGLRLIYYSQIVNDFQKGDIAEGYSVSREKKESFPLTVTSAQKNPTAFYLCASSITGGYTFGSGTRLTVV.

This chain links TRBV7-2 with TRBJ1-3; 8 nucleotides line up with TRBD1. Germline CDR1 SGHTA, CDR2 FQGNSA. The CDR3 is 16 amino acids. V lost 2 bases to trimming and J lost 2 bases; unmatched junction nucleotides: 5. CDR3 region: CASSLTGGKPGNTIYF. CDR3 bases: TGTGCCAGCAGCTTAACAGGGGGAAAACCTGGAAACACCATATATTTT. The full variable domain, rest sourced from reference TRBV7-2 and TRBJ1-3, is GAGVSQSPSNKVTEKGKDVELRCDPISGHTALYWYRQSLGQGLEFLIYFQGNSAPDKSGLPSDRFSAERTGGSVSTLTIQRTQQEDSAVYLCASSLTGGKPGNTIYFGEGSWLTVV.

This clone was seen only a few times. The V call is TRBV25-1, the J call TRBJ1-1, with unresolved D. Germline V gene sequence: CDR1 MGHDK, CDR2 SYGVNS. This CDR3 has 12 amino acids. V was shortened by 2 bases and J by 8 bases, with 9 bases between the two germline ends. CDR3 residues: CASSEPHREAFF. The CDR3 region has the DNA TGTGCCAGCAGTGAACCCCACCGAGAAGCTTTCTTT.

The chain carries TRBV10-3 and TRBJ2-3, with 12 positions matching TRBD2. Germline V gene data show CDR1 as ENHRY and CDR2 as SYGVKD. After removal of 7 bases from V and 5 bases from J, the junction contained 7 bases not matched to a gene. The CDR3 has 15 amino acids. This CDR3 reads CAITSSGGAKDTQYF. In DNA form, the CDR3 reads TGTGCCATCACCTCTAGCGGGGGGGCCAAAGATACGCAGTATTTT.

This clone has only a few counts. CDR3 loop: CAISDKGTAQAFF. The CDR3 DNA reads as TGTGCCATCAGTGATAAGGGTACGGCTCAAGCTTTCTTT. The chain recombines TRBV10-3 with TRBJ1-1; D gene uncertain. V was clipped by 3 bases and J by 9 bases, with 14 bases between them. The CDR3 is 13 residues long. The germline V gene encodes CDR1 ENHRY and CDR2 SYGVKD.

V gene TRBV11-2 combines with J gene TRBJ1-2; D remains unclear. Trimming took off 5 bases at V and 7 bases at J, with 8 bases between the two ends. The CDR3 length is 11 residues. Per the germline V gene, CDR1 is SGHAT and CDR2 is FQNNGV. DNA of the CDR3: TGTGCCAGCAGCCTGAACAGTGGCTACACCTTC. This sequence encodes CASSLNSGYTF. Full variable domain (rest looked up from reference TRBV11-2 and TRBJ1-2): EAGVAQSPRYKIIEKRQSVAFWCNPISGHATLYWYQQILGQGPKLLIQFQNNGVVDDSQLPKDRFSAERLKGVDSTLKIQPAKLEDSAVYLCASSLNSGYTFGSGTRLTVV.

V usage is TRBV25-1 and J usage is TRBJ2-1; 12 bases are a match to TRBD1. CDR1 and CDR2 from the germline V gene are MGHDK and SYGVNS. The CDR3 has 18 residues. J gave up 7 bases and V 5 bases, and 15 bases lay outside the gene matches. The CDR3 DNA follows: TGTGCCAGCAGTAGCAAACGGGGACAGGGGGCTATTTTTAATGAGCAGTTCTTC. Protein product: CASSSKRGQGAIFNEQFF.

The V and J genes are TRBV7-9 and TRBJ1-1; D uncertain. This CDR3 is 12 amino acids long. CDR1 and CDR2 (germline): SEHNR, FQNEAQ (reference sequence). Trimming left V 5 bases short and J 9 bases short, with 13 bases between. CDR3 residues: CASSHVTYKAFF. CDR3 bases: TGTGCCAGCAGCCATGTGACCTACAAAGCTTTCTTT.

The genes are TRBV18 and TRBJ1-3, with 8 bases aligning to TRBD1. The CDR3 extends over 16 amino acids. Germline CDR1 is KGHSH and CDR2 is LQKENI. J gave up 0 bases and V 5 bases, and 6 bases lay outside the gene matches. CDR3 nucleotides: TGTGCCAGCTCAGCCCAGGGGGCTCTCTCTGGAAACACCATATATTTT. This encodes CASSAQGALSGNTIYF.

The rearrangement joins TRBV6-1 to TRBJ2-7, with 9 bases fitting TRBD2. J lost 2 bases, V lost 3 bases, and 5 bases had no gene match. Germline V gene data show CDR1 as MNHNS and CDR2 as SASEGT. The CDR3 runs to 15 residues. The CDR3 bases are TGTGCCAGCAGTGAGGGGACTAGCAATACCTACGAGCAGTACTTC. It encodes CASSEGTSNTYEQYF.

The genes are TRBV11-2 and TRBJ2-3; 10 bases match TRBD1. Germline V gene data show CDR1 as SGHAT and CDR2 as FQNNGV. V shed 6 bases and J 4 bases; nucleotides not matched to a gene: 7. The CDR3 runs to 15 residues. The chain's CDR3 is CASSSGTGVADTQYF. The CDR3 DNA reads as TGTGCCAGCAGTTCCGGGACAGGGGTTGCAGATACGCAGTATTTT.

V gene TRBV28 combines with J gene TRBJ2-1, with D maybe TRBD1 (5 bases). The CDR3 contains 15 residues. Germline CDR1 MDHEN, CDR2 SYDVKM. V was clipped by 3 bases and J by 10 bases, with 19 bases between them. The CDR3 sequence is CASSLTVAQTPEQFF. The CDR3 DNA reads TGTGCCAGCAGTTTGACAGTTGCACAAACCCCCGAGCAGTTCTTC.

The chain couples TRBV7-9 to TRBJ1-2; D is possibly TRBD1 (5 bases). V was cut by 1 base and J by 4 bases, with 10 bases left in between. Looked up from germline, CDR1 is SEHNR and CDR2 is FQNEAQ (reference sequence). The CDR3 contains 14 residues. The CDR3: CASSLGTGAYGYTF. The CDR3 nucleotides read TGTGCCAGCAGCTTAGGGACTGGGGCCTATGGCTACACCTTC.